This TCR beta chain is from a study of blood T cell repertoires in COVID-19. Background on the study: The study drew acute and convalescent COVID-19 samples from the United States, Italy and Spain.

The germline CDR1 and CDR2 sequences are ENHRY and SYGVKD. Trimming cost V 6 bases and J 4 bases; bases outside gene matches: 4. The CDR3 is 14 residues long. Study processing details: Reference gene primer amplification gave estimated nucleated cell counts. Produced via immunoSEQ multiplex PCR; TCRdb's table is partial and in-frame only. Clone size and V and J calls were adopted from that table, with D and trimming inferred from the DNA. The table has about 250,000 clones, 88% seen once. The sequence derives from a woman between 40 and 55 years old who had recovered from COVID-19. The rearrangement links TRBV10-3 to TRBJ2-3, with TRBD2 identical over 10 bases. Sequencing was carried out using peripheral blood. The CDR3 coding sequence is TGTGCCATCAGCCCAAGCGGGGGGGCAGATACGCAGTATTTT. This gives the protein CAISPSGGADTQYF.